The rows below give T cell receptor beta chains drawn from one sample of a study of blood T cells in healthy people across ages. TCRdb recomputed calls from the 5' RACE reads with MiXCR, one row per CDR3 protein. The table records about 640,000 distinct CDR3 sequences, roughly 53% of them present only once. What was sequenced was blood. Receptor source: a man in his 60s in good health. Both conserved end residues are part of each CDR3. A D gene is named only where the DNA matches it firmly. Expanded clones are given a class, and other clones once, few, many or no size at all.

TRBV2	TRBJ1-4	-	-	CASSLPPHGSEKLFF	TGTGCCAGCAGTCTACCACCACATGGTAGTGAAAAACTGTTTTTT
TRBV6-5	TRBJ2-5	-	-	CASSNGEQYF	TGTGCCAGCAGCAATGGGGAGCAGTACTTC
TRBV14	TRBJ1-2	-	-	CASSSGRSYGYTF	TGTGCCAGCAGTTCGGGCAGGAGCTATGGCTACACCTTC
TRBV2	TRBJ2-2	few	-	CASRPGHTGELFF	TGTGCCAGCAGACCAGGGCACACCGGGGAGCTGTTTTTT
TRBV5-1	TRBJ1-2	-	-	CASSPATGGGYTF	TGCGCCAGCAGCCCGGCTACGGGAGGTGGCTACACCTTC
TRBV20-1	TRBJ2-5	-	-	CSARDARAETQYF	TGCAGTGCTAGAGATGCCAGGGCGGAGACCCAGTACTTC
TRBV28	TRBJ2-7	once	TRBD2	CASSSLTSGRFEQYF	TGTGCCAGCAGTTCCTTGACTAGCGGGAGATTCGAGCAGTACTTC
TRBV29-1	TRBJ1-2	-	TRBD1	CSVEDRPGTGYGYTF	TGCAGCGTTGAAGATCGTCCCGGGACAGGGTATGGCTACACCTTC
TRBV7-9	TRBJ2-1	-	-	CASSSPGKVDNEQFF	TGTGCCAGCAGCTCACCAGGGAAAGTAGACAATGAGCAGTTCTTC
TRBV9	TRBJ2-2	-	-	CASSPEGGTGELFF	TGTGCCAGCAGCCCAGAAGGGGGGACCGGGGAGCTGTTTTTT
TRBV4-1	TRBJ2-1	-	TRBD2	CASSARLAGAATYNEQFF	TGCGCCAGCAGCGCCCGACTAGCGGGGGCCGCAACCTACAATGAGCAGTTCTTC
TRBV7-2	TRBJ2-2	-	-	CASSLGLLGTGELFF	TGTGCCAGCAGCTTAGGACTACTGGGCACCGGGGAGCTGTTTTTT
TRBV6-5	TRBJ1-1	few	TRBD1	CASSRGTGNTEAFF	TGTGCCAGCAGTCGGGGGACAGGGAACACTGAAGCTTTCTTT
TRBV10-3	TRBJ2-7	-	TRBD2	CAIRIGAGNYEQYF	TGTGCCATCAGGATAGGAGCGGGAAATTACGAGCAGTACTTC
TRBV12-3/TRBV12-4	TRBJ1-1	-	-	CASSHYLSGPWAEAFF	TGTGCCAGCAGCCATTATCTCTCCGGGCCGTGGGCTGAAGCTTTCTTT
TRBV2	TRBJ1-1	-	-	CASTKEGWNTEAFF	TGTGCCAGCACTAAGGAGGGCTGGAACACTGAAGCTTTCTTT
TRBV5-5	TRBJ1-2	few	-	CASSSGGFYGYTF	TGTGCCAGCAGCTCAGGCGGGTTTTATGGCTACACCTTC
TRBV5-1	TRBJ2-2	-	TRBD2	CASSLGLADTGELFF	TGCGCCAGCAGCTTGGGGCTAGCGGACACCGGGGAGCTGTTTTTT
TRBV28	TRBJ2-1	-	TRBD2	CASSSPGLGSYNEQFF	TGTGCCAGCAGTTCTCCGGGACTAGGATCCTACAATGAGCAGTTCTTC
TRBV4-2	TRBJ2-5	few	-	CASNQKWGETQYF	TGTGCCAGCAACCAAAAATGGGGGGAGACCCAGTACTTC
TRBV20-1	TRBJ2-4	-	-	CSAADTIKNIQYF	TGCAGTGCCGCCGACACGATCAAAAACATTCAGTACTTC
TRBV12-5	TRBJ2-7	-	-	CASGPSWDEQYF	TGTGCTAGTGGCCCATCCTGGGACGAGCAGTACTTC
TRBV5-1	TRBJ2-7	-	TRBD2	CASSVAGTSGVETTYEQYF	TGCGCCAGCAGCGTAGCCGGGACTAGCGGGGTCGAGACCACCTACGAGCAGTACTTC
TRBV29-1	TRBJ1-4	once	-	CSDPRSYGFANEKLFF	TGCAGCGACCCGCGGTCTTACGGGTTCGCTAATGAAAAACTGTTTTTT
TRBV5-1	TRBJ1-2	few	TRBD1	CASNQGDRDGYGYTF	TGCGCCAGCAACCAGGGGGACAGGGACGGCTATGGCTACACCTTC
TRBV9	TRBJ1-1	-	-	CASSGGPPRQKNTEAFF	TGTGCCAGCAGCGGTGGGCCCCCGAGACAAAAAAACACTGAAGCTTTCTTT
TRBV29-1	TRBJ1-2	-	-	CSVDNEIGQGVNGYTF	TGCAGCGTTGATAACGAAATCGGCCAGGGAGTAAATGGCTACACCTTC
TRBV20-1	TRBJ2-7	-	TRBD2	CSAIGPTSGVLGEQYF	TGCAGTGCTATCGGGCCGACTAGCGGGGTGCTGGGCGAGCAGTACTTC
TRBV29-1	TRBJ1-2	once	-	CSAGGMEYGYTF	TGCAGCGCGGGGGGGATGGAGTATGGCTACACCTTC
TRBV15	TRBJ2-5	-	-	CATSNHRGETQYF	TGTGCCACCAGCAACCATAGAGGGGAGACCCAGTACTTC
TRBV6-1	TRBJ1-6	few	TRBD1	CASSEVGGGSPLHF	TGTGCCAGCAGTGAAGTAGGGGGCGGTTCACCCCTCCACTTT
TRBV20-1	TRBJ2-7	few	-	CSARDYSSSYEQYF	TGCAGTGCTAGAGATTATTCTAGCTCCTACGAGCAGTACTTC
TRBV7-2	TRBJ2-7	once	-	CAGSLAAVTYEQYF	TGTGCCGGCAGCTTAGCGGCCGTAACCTACGAGCAGTACTTC
TRBV10-3	TRBJ2-1	-	TRBD1	CAISGTGSQETQFF	TGTGCCATCAGTGGGACAGGGTCCCAAGAGACCCAGTTCTTC
TRBV10-2	TRBJ2-1	-	-	CASSESSGAGNEQFF	TGCGCCAGCAGTGAGTCTTCGGGGGCTGGCAATGAGCAGTTCTTC
TRBV10-3	TRBJ1-1	-	-	CAISGGDTEAFF	TGTGCCATCAGTGGAGGGGACACTGAAGCTTTCTTT
TRBV12-3/TRBV12-4	TRBJ1-5	-	-	CASSLVSPDQPQHF	TGTGCCAGCAGTTTAGTGAGCCCGGATCAGCCCCAGCATTTT
TRBV7-2	TRBJ2-7	many	-	CASSLVLGAPWSYEQYF	TGTGCCAGCAGCTTAGTCCTTGGGGCTCCCTGGTCCTACGAGCAGTACTTC
TRBV5-1	TRBJ2-1	-	TRBD1	CASSGQEGHNEQFF	TGCGCCAGCAGCGGACAGGAAGGGCACAATGAGCAGTTCTTC
TRBV18	TRBJ2-1	few	TRBD1	CASSLQLTGQGLNEQFF	TGTGCCAGCTCACTCCAGCTAACGGGACAGGGGTTAAATGAGCAGTTCTTC
TRBV29-1	TRBJ2-7	once	-	CSVGQRRAYEQYF	TGCAGCGTCGGACAGAGGAGGGCCTACGAGCAGTACTTC
TRBV12-3/TRBV12-4	TRBJ2-5	-	TRBD2	CASSRSGIFGNEQYF	TGTGCCAGCAGTCGTAGCGGGATTTTTGGGAATGAGCAGTACTTC
TRBV5-1	TRBJ1-2	-	-	CASAQGVANYGYTF	TGCGCCAGCGCCCAGGGAGTAGCTAACTATGGCTACACCTTC
TRBV11-2	TRBJ1-1	-	-	CASSWTREAFF	TGTGCCAGCAGCTGGACCCGCGAAGCTTTCTTT
TRBV24-1	TRBJ2-3	few	-	CATSDRASRLTQYF	TGTGCCACCAGTGATCGGGCTAGTCGGCTTACGCAGTATTTT
TRBV6-2/TRBV6-3	TRBJ2-7	-	TRBD1	CASSYETGGVYEQYF	TGTGCCAGCAGTTACGAGACAGGGGGGGTCTACGAGCAGTACTTC
TRBV7-2	TRBJ2-1	-	TRBD1	CASSLVGQGNEQFF	TGTGCCAGCAGCCTAGTGGGACAGGGGAACGAGCAGTTCTTC